The 10 T cell receptor beta chains below all came from one sample that was sequenced in a study of blood T cells in healthy people across ages. Alongside a J-beta primer mix, a sample-barcoded 5' primer served in a second PCR lasting roughly 7 to 12 cycles. A single record per CDR3 protein comes from TCRdb applying MiXCR to the 5' RACE reads. The top ten hold roughly 24% of the sample, which has 1.8 million or so distinct CDR3 sequences, approximately 39% seen once. Sample: blood. Receptors originate from a human donor in good health.

This sequence joins TRBV11-2 and TRBJ2-2; 13 bases map to TRBD2. Germline CDR1 is SGHAT and CDR2 is FQNNGV. V lost 3 bases and J lost 1; bases outside the gene matches: 5. The CDR3 has 18 residues. The CDR3 nucleotides read TGTGCCAGCAGCTTTGTAACTAGCGGGGGGGAGAACACCGGGGAGCTGTTTTTT. It specifies CASSFVTSGGENTGELFF.

The chain is built from TRBV4-3 and TRBJ2-3; 13 nucleotides align to TRBD2. Germline assignment: CDR1 LGHNA and CDR2 YSLEER. This CDR3 has 20 amino acids. V was pared by 0 bases and J by 4 bases, with 13 bases of the junction left unmatched. CDR3: CASSQDFKRTSGGASDTQYF. The CDR3 nucleotides are TGCGCCAGCAGCCAAGATTTTAAGCGTACTAGCGGGGGGGCATCAGATACGCAGTATTTT.

The rearrangement joins TRBV7-2 to TRBJ2-3; D perhaps matches TRBD2 (5 bases). The CDR3 length is 16 residues. V was trimmed by 3 bases and J by 0 bases, leaving 13 bases between them. Germline V gives CDR1 SGHTA, CDR2 FQGNSA. The CDR3 reads CASSFQRFYSTDTQYF. The CDR3 nucleotides read TGTGCCAGCAGCTTCCAGCGGTTTTATAGCACAGATACGCAGTATTTT.

This chain uses TRBV7-9 with TRBJ1-2, with D hard to call. Trimming removed 2 bases from V and 8 bases from J, with 12 bases in between. This CDR3 comprises 13 residues. Germline CDR1 SEHNR, CDR2 FQNEAQ (reference sequence). The DNA for the CDR3 is TGTGCCAGCAGCTTAAGTCTGTTTTGGGGCTACACCTTC. Translating it yields CASSLSLFWGYTF.

The CDR3 reads CASSQGRSGGGGQFF. The CDR3 nucleotides read TGTGCCAGCAGCCAAGGACGTAGCGGGGGTGGTGGGCAGTTCTTC. The rearrangement uses TRBV3-1 and TRBJ2-1; 9 bases agree with TRBD2. Germline V gene data show CDR1 as LGHDT and CDR2 as YNNKEL (reference sequence). This CDR3 spans 15 amino acids. V lost 1 base, J lost 12 bases, and 10 bases stayed unmatched.

This chain uses TRBV29-1 with TRBJ1-1; D not certain. Germline V gives CDR1 SQVTM, CDR2 ANQGSEA. V gave up 4 bases and J gave up 3 bases, with 12 bases separating them. The CDR3 has 13 amino acids. CDR3 DNA: TGCAGCGTTGGTCCGAGCCTTTACACTGAAGCTTTCTTT. Residues: CSVGPSLYTEAFF. The whole variable domain, remainder taken from reference TRBV29-1 and TRBJ1-1, is SAVISQKPSRDICQRGTSLTIQCQVDSQVTMMFWYRQQPGQSLTLIATANQGSEATYESGFVIDKFPISRPNLTFSTLTVSNMSPEDSSIYLCSVGPSLYTEAFFGQGTRLTVV.

V is TRBV3-1 and J is TRBJ2-1; 11 bases match TRBD1. After removal of 4 bases from V and 8 bases from J, the junction contained 7 bases not matched to a gene. Germline loops: CDR1 LGHDT, CDR2 YNNKEL (reference sequence). The CDR3 has 15 amino acids. CDR3 sequence reads: CASSLGQGAGYEQFF. The CDR3 DNA follows: TGTGCCAGCAGCCTCGGACAGGGGGCGGGATATGAGCAGTTCTTC.

The gene calls are TRBV2 and TRBJ2-1; 10 nucleotides match TRBD2. The CDR3 has 15 residues. Germline CDR1 and CDR2: SNHLY and FYNNEI. The V segment lost 6 bases and the J segment 5 bases; nucleotides outside the gene matches: 7. The CDR3 region has the DNA TGTGCCAGCAGGCTGACACTAGCGGGGAACAATGAGCAGTTCTTC. Amino acids: CASRLTLAGNNEQFF.

The chain combines TRBV11-2 with TRBJ2-5, with 7 bases matching TRBD1. Near its end, the DNA agrees better with TRBJ2-7, so the J call may be wrong. The germline V gene has CDR1 SGHAT and CDR2 FQNNGV. There are 16 residues in the CDR3. The CDR3 loop is CASSLVAQGQTYEQYF. The CDR3 nucleotides are TGTGCCAGCAGCTTAGTCGCACAGGGACAGACCTACGAGCAGTACTTC.

This clonotype occurred a few times. The rearrangement joins TRBV7-2 to TRBJ2-1; D perhaps matches TRBD2 (6 bases). Germline assignment: CDR1 SGHTA and CDR2 FQGNSA. There are 14 residues in the CDR3. With 2 bases removed from V and 8 bases from J, the gap between germline ends came to 13 bases. CDR3 DNA sequence: TGTGCCAGCAGCTTAACCCCGACTAGTTATGAGCAGTTCTTC. Residues: CASSLTPTSYEQFF.